Below are 29 T cell receptor beta chains sequenced from a single sample in a study of cytomegalovirus exposure and HLA in healthy donors. Primers: 60 Vbeta forward and 13 Jbeta reverse. Using immunoSEQ multiplex PCR, the repertoire was profiled, and TCRdb retains in-frame clones only, with some absent. The sample has 150,000 to 200,000 clones; approximately 78% are singletons. The sample was PBMCs. The receptors were gathered from a human donor in good health.

With regard to this clone: Germline is not matched at one junction end, which may reflect a read error. The chain uses TRBV7-9 and TRBJ1-4; TRBD1 matches 7 bases. The CDR3 is made up of 12 amino acids. Germline V lookup: CDR1 SEHNR, CDR2 FQNEAQ (reference sequence). The CDR3 sequence is CASSLETGDGVF. DNA for the CDR3: TGTGCCAGCAGCTTAGAAACAGGGGACGGTGTTTTT.

J is TRBJ1-2 and V is TRBV27; D is perhaps TRBD1 (5 bases). CDR3 length equals 14 residues. Trimming cost V 6 bases and J 0 bases, with 11 bases left between them. Germline V CDR1 and CDR2: MNHEY, SMNVEV (reference sequence). This CDR3 is CASSERGPNYGYTF. The DNA for the CDR3 is TGTGCCAGCAGCGAAAGGGGTCCTAACTATGGCTACACCTTC.

A few counts support this clone. The rearrangement links TRBV19 to TRBJ2-7; perhaps TRBD2 as D (6 bases). The germline V and J ends were trimmed by 4 bases and 5 bases, with 15 bases remaining between them. The CDR3 loop spans 14 amino acids. Per the germline V gene, CDR1 is LNHDA and CDR2 is SQIVND (reference sequence). CDR3 in DNA: TGTGCCAGTAGTAGCTCGGGACTCTTCCACGAGCAGTACTTC. Its protein is CASSSSGLFHEQYF.

This chain joins TRBV20-1 and TRBJ2-1; D remains unclear. The V end lost 4 bases, the J end lost 7 bases, and 8 bases lay between the germline ends. The CDR3 spans 11 residues. Germline V CDR1 and CDR2: DFQATT, SNEGSKA (reference sequence). CDR3 protein: CSANPMNEQFF. The CDR3 DNA reads as TGCAGTGCTAATCCCATGAATGAGCAGTTCTTC.

CDR3 loop: CASTTTSGKKETQYF. DNA for the CDR3: TGTGCCAGCACCACCACTAGCGGGAAAAAGGAGACCCAGTACTTC. The V call is TRBV14, the J call TRBJ2-5, with 10 positions matching TRBD2. The germline CDR1 and CDR2 sequences are SGHDN and FVKESK. V shed 7 bases, J shed 5 bases, and the junction held 10 bases outside the gene matches. The CDR3 loop spans 15 amino acids.

The gene calls are TRBV19 and TRBJ2-3; a weak D match, TRBD2 (6 bases). The CDR3 contains 15 residues. Trimming shortened V by 5 bases and J by 4 bases, and 16 bases separated the two germline ends. Germline CDR1 and CDR2: LNHDA and SQIVND (reference sequence). The CDR3 is CASSPRAGTPDTQYF. The DNA for the CDR3 is TGTGCCAGTAGTCCTCGAGCAGGGACTCCAGATACGCAGTATTTT.

This chain joins TRBV7-6 and TRBJ1-2; D gene ambiguous. The germline gives CDR1 SGHVS, CDR2 FNYEAQ. Trimming took 3 bases from V and 8 from J, leaving 25 bases between them. The CDR3 loop spans 17 amino acids. CDR3 nucleotide sequence: TGTGCCAGCAGCTTCAGTGAGCGGTCAAATTTTTCGTGGGGCTACACCTTC. Its translation is CASSFSERSNFSWGYTF. The variable domain in full, completed from reference TRBV7-6 and TRBJ1-2, reads GAGVSQSPRYKVTKRGQDVALRCDPISGHVSLYWYRQALGQGPEFLTYFNYEAQQDKSGLPNDRFSAERPEGSISTLTIQRTEQRDSAMYRCASSFSERSNFSWGYTFGSGTRLTVV.

The V and J genes are TRBV7-2 and TRBJ1-5; TRBD1 agrees at 8 bases. CDR3 size: 14 residues. The ends lost 5 bases at V and 7 bases at J; junction bases unmatched: 7. Per germline, CDR1 SGHTA and CDR2 FQGNSA. The CDR3 DNA reads as TGTGCCAGCAGCAGCAACAGGGGGTGGCAGCCCCAGCATTTT. Translation: CASSSNRGWQPQHF. The whole variable domain, filled in from reference TRBV7-2 and TRBJ1-5, reads GAGVSQSPSNKVTEKGKDVELRCDPISGHTALYWYRQSLGQGLEFLIYFQGNSAPDKSGLPSDRFSAERTGGSVSTLTIQRTQQEDSAVYLCASSSNRGWQPQHFGDGTRLSIL.

The V and J genes are TRBV16 and TRBJ1-4; possible D gene TRBD1, 6 bases. From germline, CDR1 is KGHSY and CDR2 FQNENV. Trimming took off 2 bases at V and 4 bases at J, with 11 bases between the two ends. The CDR3 extends over 15 amino acids. The chain's CDR3 is CASSQIRGGNEKLFF. The CDR3 bases are TGTGCCAGCAGCCAAATCAGGGGTGGTAATGAAAAACTGTTTTTT.

J is TRBJ2-7 and V is TRBV5-6; the D gene is possibly TRBD1 (6 bases). CDR1 is SGHDT and CDR2 is YYEEEE in the germline V gene. V was pared by 0 bases and J by 6 bases, with 10 bases between. CDR3 length equals 13 residues. The CDR3 spells CASSLVGAREQYF. Here the CDR3 DNA reads TGTGCCAGCAGCTTGGTGGGGGCGCGCGAGCAGTACTTC.

V gene TRBV6-1 combines with J gene TRBJ1-2; possibly TRBD1 for D (6 bases). The CDR3 totals 14 residues. V lost 0 bases, J lost 6 bases, and 11 bases lay in between. Germline CDR1 and CDR2: MNHNS and SASEGT. This CDR3 is CASSEAGGADGYTF. The CDR3 nucleotides are TGTGCCAGCAGTGAAGCTGGGGGCGCGGATGGCTACACCTTC.

V and J are TRBV29-1 and TRBJ2-1, with D perhaps TRBD1 (5 bases). Trimming shortened V by 0 bases and J by 3 bases, and 12 bases separated the two germline ends. The CDR3 length is 15 residues. CDR1 and CDR2 from the germline V gene are SQVTM and ANQGSEA. The CDR3 loop is CSVEDQVGLYNEQFF. The CDR3 nucleotides are TGCAGCGTTGAAGATCAGGTGGGGCTCTACAATGAGCAGTTCTTC.

The chain recombines TRBV2 with TRBJ1-3; 9 nucleotides line up with TRBD1. CDR1 and CDR2 (germline): SNHLY, FYNNEI. With 6 bases clipped from V and 4 bases from J, the junction kept 7 bases outside the gene matches. This CDR3 comprises 15 residues. The CDR3 sequence is CASSLQTGGGNTIYF. Written as DNA, the CDR3 is TGTGCCAGCAGCCTGCAGACAGGGGGGGGAAACACCATATATTTT.

The gene calls are TRBV6-1 and TRBJ1-1; the match to TRBD1 covers 9 bases. The CDR3 is 15 residues long. Germline assignment: CDR1 MNHNS and CDR2 SASEGT. The J segment lost 8 bases and the V segment lost 7 bases, leaving 14 bases of the junction unmatched. The CDR3 reads CASTPGWTGDEEAFF. Here the CDR3 DNA reads TGTGCCAGCACCCCAGGATGGACAGGGGACGAAGAAGCTTTCTTT.

This chain connects TRBV5-6 to TRBJ2-7; 8 positions agree with TRBD1. Germline CDR1 is SGHDT and CDR2 is YYEEEE. With V trimmed by 4 bases and J by 3 bases, 12 bases remained unmatched. The CDR3 contains 16 residues. The CDR3 here is CASSPRDRRTDYEQYF. In DNA form, the CDR3 reads TGTGCCAGCAGCCCCAGGGACAGGAGGACGGACTACGAGCAGTACTTC.

The rearrangement joins TRBV6-1 to TRBJ2-3; tentative D call: TRBD1 (5 bases). Per germline, CDR1 MNHNS and CDR2 SASEGT. The CDR3 sequence is 14 residues long. The V and J ends lost 4 bases and 2 bases respectively, with 10 bases between them. The CDR3 DNA follows: TGTGCCAGCAGTGCGCGACAGTCCACAGATACGCAGTATTTT. This sequence encodes CASSARQSTDTQYF.

The CDR3 nucleotides are TGCAGCGTTACTGCGACAGCGAACTATGGCTACACCTTC. Amino acid sequence: CSVTATANYGYTF. V usage is TRBV29-1 and J usage is TRBJ1-2, with D possibly matching TRBD1 (5 bases). The V end lost 5 bases, the J end lost 2 bases, and 12 bases lay between the germline ends. Germline values: CDR1 SQVTM, CDR2 ANQGSEA. This CDR3 region has 13 residues.

About this clone itself: An end of the junction differs from the germline gene, which may be a read error. The chain is built from TRBV7-7 and TRBJ2-3, with 8 bases aligning to TRBD2. Germline lookup yields CDR1 SSHAT and CDR2 FNYEAQ (reference sequence). This CDR3 comprises 16 residues. CDR3 coding DNA: TGTGCTAGCAGCTTACTACCGGGGGGGACCACAGATACGCAGTATTTT. Amino acid sequence: CASSLLPGGTTDTQYF. Drawing the rest from reference TRBV7-7 and TRBJ2-3, the complete variable domain is GAGVSQSPRYKVTKRGQDVTLRCDPISSHATLYWYQQALGQGPEFLTYFNYEAQPDKSGLPSDRFSAERPEGSISTLTIQRTEQRDSAMYRCASSLLPGGTTDTQYFGPGTRLTVL.

The chain joins TRBV7-9 to TRBJ1-5, with a weak D call TRBD1 (6 bases). Per germline, CDR1 SEHNR and CDR2 FQNEAQ (reference sequence). The CDR3 spans 15 residues. Deletions cut 4 bases from V and 4 bases from J, with 14 bases between. CDR3 bases: TGTGCCAGCAGCTCGGACAGCTACTCTAATCAGCCCCAGCATTTT. This codes for CASSSDSYSNQPQHF. Drawing the rest from reference TRBV7-9 and TRBJ1-5, the complete variable domain is DTGVSQNPRHKITKRGQNVTFRCDPISEHNRLYWYRQTLGQGPEFLTYFQNEAQLEKSRLLSDRFSAERPKGSFSTLEIQRTEQGDSAMYLCASSSDSYSNQPQHFGDGTRLSIL.

The chain carries TRBV9 and TRBJ2-3; 7 positions agree with TRBD2. Germline V CDR1 and CDR2: SGDLS, YYNGEE. The CDR3 runs 15 residues. V gave up 1 base and J gave up 0 bases; unmatched junction bases: 2. Written as DNA, the CDR3 is TGTGCCAGCAGCGTAAGAGCGGGGAGCACAGATACGCAGTATTTT. This gives the protein CASSVRAGSTDTQYF.

The V and J genes are TRBV27 and TRBJ2-4; 9 positions agree with TRBD1. Trimming cost V 2 bases and J 9 bases; bases outside gene matches: 5. This CDR3 contains 14 residues. Germline assignment: CDR1 MNHEY and CDR2 SMNVEV (reference sequence). The CDR3 coding sequence is TGTGCCAGCAGTTTAACAGGGGGCAGAGCCATTCAGTACTTC. Protein sequence: CASSLTGGRAIQYF.

The chain is built from TRBV5-1 and TRBJ2-1, with a possible D match to TRBD2 (7 bases). CDR3 length equals 12 residues. Germline CDR1 reads SGHRS; CDR2 reads YFSETQ. With 4 bases removed from V and 8 bases from J, the gap between germline ends came to 10 bases. In nucleotides, the CDR3 is TGCGCCAGCAGCATAGGGGGGGATGAGCAGTTCTTC. This encodes CASSIGGDEQFF.

Comments on this clone: The conserved phenylalanine or tryptophan normally closing the CDR3 is absent here, so this likely arose from a read error. CDR3 amino acids: CASSWGPDSPLHL. The CDR3 nucleotides are TGTGCCAGCAGTTGGGGGCCGGATTCACCCCTCCACCTT. The chain joins TRBV27 to TRBJ1-6, with D perhaps matching TRBD1 (6 bases). The CDR3 has 13 amino acids. Trimming removed 4 bases at V and 8 bases at J, with 9 bases between. The germline CDR1 and CDR2 sequences are MNHEY and SMNVEV (reference sequence).

Points on this clone: Sequence at one end of the junction differs from germline and may be a read error. V and J are TRBV7-7 and TRBJ2-3; 10 bases are a match to TRBD2. The germline V gene has CDR1 SSHAT and CDR2 FNYEAQ (reference sequence). The length of the CDR3 is 15 residues. In DNA form, the CDR3 reads TGTGCTAGCAGCTTAGCGGGGGGAGTGACAGATACGCAGTATTTT. It codes for CASSLAGGVTDTQYF.

The chain combines TRBV19 with TRBJ1-5; D remains unclear. Germline CDR1 is LNHDA and CDR2 is SQIVND (reference sequence). The length of the CDR3 is 15 residues. Trimming took off 7 bases at V and 3 bases at J, with 16 bases between the two ends. The CDR3 sequence is CASNSMGGFNQPQHF. The CDR3 DNA reads as TGTGCCAGTAACTCCATGGGAGGATTCAATCAGCCCCAGCATTTT.

The chain employs TRBV29-1 and TRBJ2-1; no firm D call. V lost 8 bases, J lost 4 bases, and 15 bases lay in between. The CDR3 loop spans 13 amino acids. CDR1 SQVTM and CDR2 ANQGSEA come from the germline V gene. This CDR3 is CSLPGLEYNEQFF. In DNA, the CDR3 is TGCAGCTTACCGGGTCTAGAGTACAATGAGCAGTTCTTC.

The chain employs TRBV7-8 and TRBJ1-2, with TRBD1 identical over 10 bases. The CDR3 has 14 amino acids. Germline values: CDR1 SGHVS, CDR2 FQNEAQ. J lost 8 bases, V lost 5 bases, and 8 bases had no gene match. CDR3: CASSPRQGAKGYTF. Here the CDR3 DNA reads TGTGCCAGCAGCCCTCGACAGGGGGCGAAAGGCTACACCTTC.

The chain has TRBV2 and TRBJ1-3, with D possibly being TRBD1 (6 bases). The CDR3 covers 17 residues. V was trimmed by 2 bases and J by 0 bases, leaving 14 bases between them. Germline V gene sequence: CDR1 SNHLY, CDR2 FYNNEI. This chain's CDR3 is CASSETGRSSSGNTIYF. The CDR3 coding sequence is TGTGCCAGCAGTGAAACAGGGCGCTCCAGCTCTGGAAACACCATATATTTT.

The chain employs TRBV6-1 and TRBJ2-3, with 10 bases matching TRBD2. There are 15 residues in the CDR3. Germline V gives CDR1 MNHNS, CDR2 SASEGT. The J segment lost 8 bases and the V segment lost 0 bases, leaving 5 bases of the junction unmatched. The CDR3 nucleotides are TGTGCCAGCAGTGAAGCTCGAGCGGGGGGGGTTACGCAGTATTTT. This translates into CASSEARAGGVTQYF.